The 32 T cell receptor beta chains reported below all come from one sample, sequenced in a study of cytomegalovirus exposure and HLA in healthy donors. The PCR used 60 Vbeta and 13 Jbeta primers. The protocol was immunoSEQ multiplex PCR, while the TCRdb copy is restricted to in-frame clones and leaves out a portion. This table has around 200,000 clones, more than 75% appearing once. The sample taken for sequencing was PBMCs. These receptors were taken from a middle-aged man in good health and CMV-seropositive.

This clone was counted a few times. This chain connects TRBV25-1 to TRBJ1-1; D call uncertain. Trimming removed 3 bases from V and 4 bases from J, with 12 bases in between. CDR3 size: 14 residues. Germline-derived CDR1 and CDR2 are MGHDK and SYGVNS. CDR3 protein: CASSEPGGSTEAFF. CDR3 DNA: TGTGCCAGCAGTGAGCCAGGCGGGTCCACTGAAGCTTTCTTT.

The J gene is TRBJ2-2, the V gene TRBV10-1; D perhaps matches TRBD2 (6 bases). CDR3 length equals 15 residues. V was shortened by 3 bases and J by 2 bases, with 10 bases between the two germline ends. Looked up from germline, CDR1 is WNHNN and CDR2 is SYGVQD (reference sequence). CDR3 residues: CASSEMGLNTGELFF. The CDR3, as DNA: TGCGCCAGCAGTGAAATGGGACTCAACACCGGGGAGCTGTTTTTT.

This chain joins TRBV7-9 and TRBJ2-1; maybe TRBD2 (5 bases). The CDR3 extends over 14 amino acids. Per germline, CDR1 SEHNR and CDR2 FQNEAQ (reference sequence). Trimming cost V 7 bases and J 4 bases, with 14 bases left between them. CDR3: CASTLDFHYNEQFF. As DNA, the CDR3 is TGTGCCAGCACTCTGGACTTCCATTACAATGAGCAGTTCTTC.

The chain combines TRBV15 with TRBJ1-1, with a tentative D call TRBD1 (5 bases). This CDR3 comprises 15 residues. Germline CDR1 is LNHNV and CDR2 is YYDKDF (reference sequence). The V and J ends lost 0 bases and 0 bases respectively, with 8 bases between them. The CDR3 region is CATSRDQGMNTEAFF. CDR3 in DNA: TGTGCCACCAGCAGAGATCAGGGCATGAACACTGAAGCTTTCTTT.

The gene calls are TRBV19 and TRBJ1-1; D perhaps matches TRBD1 (5 bases). The germline V gene encodes CDR1 LNHDA and CDR2 SQIVND (reference sequence). Trimming removed 10 bases from V and 4 bases from J, with 13 bases in between. CDR3 length: 12 amino acids. Written as DNA, the CDR3 is TGTGCCACTCTCGGGGGTTTCACTGAAGCTTTCTTT. Protein: CATLGGFTEAFF.

The rearrangement links TRBV6-1 to TRBJ1-1; no clear D gene. Germline values: CDR1 MNHNS, CDR2 SASEGT. This CDR3 comprises 15 residues. V shed 6 bases and J shed 0 bases, with 14 bases lying between them. The CDR3 nucleotides read TGTGCCAGCAGCCCCGTAAGCCTTCTGAACACTGAAGCTTTCTTT. It specifies CASSPVSLLNTEAFF.

V usage is TRBV10-2 and J usage is TRBJ2-1, with 10 bases that match TRBD2. Germline CDR1 WSHSY, CDR2 SAAADI. This CDR3 is 15 amino acids long. J was trimmed by 4 bases and V by 7 bases; bases with no gene match: 7. The CDR3 is CASNDATSGYNEQFF. CDR3 nucleotide sequence: TGCGCCAGCAACGACGCGACTAGCGGGTACAATGAGCAGTTCTTC.

This rearrangement joins TRBV29-1 to TRBJ2-7; TRBD2 matches 7 bases. The germline CDR1 and CDR2 sequences are SQVTM and ANQGSEA. The CDR3 runs 13 residues. The J segment lost 6 bases and the V segment lost 1 base, leaving 6 bases of the junction unmatched. This CDR3 is CSVEAEGGSEQYF. The CDR3 nucleotides read TGCAGCGTTGAAGCCGAGGGAGGGAGCGAGCAGTACTTC.

This clone came up once. J is TRBJ2-1 and V is TRBV5-4, with 8 positions matching TRBD2. The CDR3 has 17 amino acids. Germline V lookup: CDR1 SGHNT, CDR2 YYREEE (reference sequence). V lost 10 bases to trimming and J lost 0 bases; unmatched junction nucleotides: 15. CDR3 region: CAYPIAKRGSSYNEQFF. DNA for the CDR3: TGTGCCTACCCCATCGCGAAGCGGGGGAGCTCCTACAATGAGCAGTTCTTC.

J is TRBJ2-6 and V is TRBV6-5, with D maybe TRBD2 (6 bases). Trimming removed 4 bases from V and 4 bases from J, with 11 bases in between. The CDR3 sequence is 15 residues long. Germline V CDR1 and CDR2: MNHEY, SVGAGI. CDR3 DNA: TGTGCCAGCAGTTTGGAGGGACCGGGGGCCAACGTCCTGACTTTC. Its translation is CASSLEGPGANVLTF.

This clone has only a few counts. V and J are TRBV20-1 and TRBJ1-1, with a weak D call TRBD1 (6 bases). CDR3 length: 11 amino acids. The V end was cut by 5 bases, the J end by 5 bases, with 9 bases between. Germline-derived CDR1 and CDR2 are DFQATT and SNEGSKA (reference sequence). The DNA of the CDR3 is TGCAGTGCTGGTAGGGGGACTGAAGCTTTCTTT. Translated, it gives CSAGRGTEAFF.

V and J are TRBV5-1 and TRBJ1-3; no clear D gene. Germline CDR1 SGHRS, CDR2 YFSETQ. CDR3 size: 16 residues. Trimming removed 3 bases from V and 0 bases from J, with 13 bases in between. CDR3 protein: CASSSGGDPSGNTIYF. The CDR3 nucleotides read TGCGCCAGCAGCTCGGGAGGAGACCCCTCTGGAAACACCATATATTTT.

This clone was counted a single time. The gene calls are TRBV2 and TRBJ1-3; D is possibly TRBD1 (5 bases). CDR3 size: 14 residues. Trimming took 6 bases from V and 0 from J, leaving 9 bases between them. Germline V gene sequence: CDR1 SNHLY, CDR2 FYNNEI. Written as DNA, the CDR3 is TGTGCCAGCAGCGCAGACAGCTCTGGAAACACCATATATTTT. It encodes CASSADSSGNTIYF.

This clone showed up just a few times. The rearrangement joins TRBV6-6 to TRBJ2-7; 7 bases fit TRBD1. The CDR3 loop spans 13 amino acids. With V trimmed by 4 bases and J by 2 bases, 2 bases remained unmatched. Per the germline V gene, CDR1 is MNHNY and CDR2 is SVGAGI (reference sequence). CDR3 bases: TGTGCCAGCAGTTGGGACAGAACCTACGAGCAGTACTTC. This gives the protein CASSWDRTYEQYF.

This sequence joins TRBV9 and TRBJ1-4; 11 bases are a match to TRBD1. Germline loops: CDR1 SGDLS, CDR2 YYNGEE. The ends lost 4 bases at V and 5 bases at J; junction bases unmatched: 7. The CDR3 runs to 16 residues. The CDR3 reads CASSPGQGARNEKLFF. CDR3 bases: TGTGCCAGCAGCCCAGGACAGGGGGCAAGAAATGAAAAACTGTTTTTT.

The chain couples TRBV19 to TRBJ2-2; no firm D call. Trimming took 10 bases from V and 0 from J, leaving 9 bases between them. The germline V gene encodes CDR1 LNHDA and CDR2 SQIVND (reference sequence). The CDR3 length is 13 residues. This CDR3 reads CATSGPNTGELFF. The CDR3 bases are TGTGCCACTTCAGGTCCGAACACCGGGGAGCTGTTTTTT.

The gene calls are TRBV7-3 and TRBJ1-3; the D gene is possibly TRBD1 (5 bases). Germline V gives CDR1 SGHTA, CDR2 FQGTGA. Trimming took off 5 bases at V and 2 bases at J, with 16 bases between the two ends. This CDR3 region has 16 residues. The CDR3 DNA reads TGTGCCAGCAGCCTACGAACCAGGGATGCTGGAAACACCATATATTTT. Protein: CASSLRTRDAGNTIYF.

The CDR3 nucleotides are TGTGCCTGGAGTGTAGGGACATTGGGGACCTACGAGCAGTACTTC. Its protein is CAWSVGTLGTYEQYF. The rearrangement links TRBV30 to TRBJ2-7, with D tentatively TRBD1 (6 bases). With 0 bases removed from V and 2 bases from J, the gap between germline ends came to 14 bases. The germline CDR1 and CDR2 sequences are GTSNPN and SVGIG (reference sequence). This CDR3 is 15 amino acids long.

For the CDR3, the DNA is TGTGCCAGCAGCGCAGACCACGACAGATACACCGGGGAGCTGTTTTTT. Its protein product is CASSADHDRYTGELFF. The V and J genes are TRBV7-9 and TRBJ2-2; possibly TRBD1 for D (5 bases). V was cut by 5 bases and J by 3 bases, with 16 bases left in between. This CDR3 has 16 amino acids. Germline V CDR1 and CDR2: SEHNR, FQNEAQ (reference sequence).

This clone appeared once. This chain joins TRBV7-3 and TRBJ2-3; TRBD2 matches at 7 bases. V was clipped by 1 base and J by 6 bases; unmatched bases: 10. Germline-derived CDR1 and CDR2 are SGHTA and FQGTGA. The CDR3 extends over 16 amino acids. The CDR3 protein is CASSLNLGGPGDTQYF. The CDR3 coding sequence is TGTGCCAGCAGCTTAAACTTGGGAGGGCCAGGGGATACGCAGTATTTT.

This clone was detected only once. This CDR3 is CASSGEGAKNIQYF. The CDR3 region has the DNA TGTGCCAGCAGCGGGGAGGGAGCCAAAAACATTCAGTACTTC. The rearrangement joins TRBV5-4 to TRBJ2-4; 7 nucleotides align to TRBD2. This CDR3 spans 14 amino acids. Trimming at V came to 4 bases and at J to 0 bases, leaving 1 base not matched to a gene. Looked up from germline, CDR1 is SGHNT and CDR2 is YYREEE (reference sequence).

The chain employs TRBV6-1 and TRBJ2-7, with TRBD1 matching 7 bases. This CDR3 has 14 amino acids. V shed 7 bases and J 3 bases; nucleotides not matched to a gene: 9. CDR1 is MNHNS, CDR2 SASEGT, per germline. The CDR3 bases are TGTGCCAGCAATTGGCCGGGACAGAGCTACGAGCAGTACGTC. Its protein product is CASNWPGQSYEQYV.

The chain employs TRBV5-6 and TRBJ2-2; a possible D gene is TRBD1 (5 bases). V gave up 0 bases and J gave up 8 bases, with 8 bases separating them. Per germline, CDR1 SGHDT and CDR2 YYEEEE. The CDR3 spans 13 residues. The CDR3 loop reads CASSLAGPGELFF. CDR3 in DNA: TGTGCCAGCAGCTTGGCAGGGCCGGGGGAGCTGTTTTTT.

The chain is built from TRBV6-1 and TRBJ2-7; 8 bases are a match to TRBD2. V shed 3 bases, J shed 3 bases, and the junction held 13 bases outside the gene matches. The CDR3 extends over 17 amino acids. Germline lookup yields CDR1 MNHNS and CDR2 SASEGT. The CDR3 here is CASSESVTSDTYYEQYV. The CDR3 bases are TGTGCCAGCAGTGAGTCGGTGACTAGCGACACCTACTACGAGCAGTACGTC.

V is TRBV7-2 and J is TRBJ2-5; 10 positions agree with TRBD1. The DNA end favors TRBJ2-7, so the J call may be wrong. CDR3 size: 13 residues. CDR1 is SGHTA and CDR2 is FQGNSA in the germline V gene. The chain's CDR3 is CASSSGTGDEQYF. Written as DNA, the CDR3 is TGTGCCAGCAGTTCCGGGACAGGGGACGAGCAGTACTTC.

This clone has more than one count but fewer than ten. The rearrangement uses TRBV7-2 and TRBJ2-1; possible D gene TRBD2, 5 bases. V lost 2 bases and J lost 6, with 17 bases in between. Germline V CDR1 and CDR2: SGHTA, FQGNSA. CDR3 length equals 16 residues. CDR3 residues: CASSLRNQGRINEQFF. The CDR3 coding sequence is TGTGCCAGCAGCTTAAGGAACCAAGGGAGAATCAATGAGCAGTTCTTC.

The chain recombines TRBV14 with TRBJ2-5, with TRBD2 identical over 9 bases. CDR1 is SGHDN and CDR2 is FVKESK in the germline V gene. The CDR3 covers 14 residues. The trim removed 4 bases at V and 5 bases at J, leaving 5 bases unmatched. DNA of the CDR3: TGTGCCAGCAGCCTAGCGGGAGTTCGGGAGACCCAGTACTTC. Its translation: CASSLAGVRETQYF.

V is TRBV6-6 and J is TRBJ2-5; the D gene is possibly TRBD1 (5 bases). CDR3 length: 14 amino acids. Trimming left V 2 bases short and J 2 bases short, with 9 bases between. CDR1 is MNHNY and CDR2 is SVGAGI in the germline V gene (reference sequence). This CDR3 reads CASSYLTDQETQYF. CDR3 sequence (DNA): TGTGCCAGCAGTTACCTGACAGATCAAGAGACCCAGTACTTC.

This rearrangement joins TRBV7-8 to TRBJ2-1, with 7 bases that match TRBD2. This CDR3 region has 18 residues. The V gene's germline CDR1 is SGHVS and CDR2 FQNEAQ. Trimming at V came to 1 base and at J to 3 bases, leaving 12 bases not matched to a gene. The CDR3 bases are TGTGCCAGCAGCTTAGGTCCCAAGCGGGGAGCACTCTACAATGAGCAGTTCTTC. This translates into CASSLGPKRGALYNEQFF.

The rearrangement links TRBV9 to TRBJ2-3, with D perhaps TRBD1 (6 bases). This CDR3 is 12 amino acids long. CDR1 and CDR2 from the germline V gene are SGDLS and YYNGEE. The V gene lost 4 bases and the J gene lost 5 bases, with 8 bases spanning the gap. CDR3: CASSRDIDTQYF. Written as DNA, the CDR3 is TGTGCCAGCAGCCGGGACATAGATACGCAGTATTTT. The full variable domain, in which reference TRBV9 and TRBJ2-3 provide the parts outside the CDR3, is DSGVTQTPKHLITATGQRVTLRCSPRSGDLSVYWYQQSLDQGLQFLIQYYNGEERAKGNILERFSAQQFPDLHSELNLSSLELGDSALYFCASSRDIDTQYFGPGTRLTVL.

The CDR3 loop is CASSSGTGQETQYF. The CDR3 region has the DNA TGTGCCAGCAGCTCCGGGACAGGGCAAGAGACCCAGTACTTC. The rearrangement uses TRBV5-4 and TRBJ2-5; TRBD1 matches 9 bases. This CDR3 has 14 residues. V was clipped by 3 bases and J by 2 bases; unmatched bases: 2. CDR1 is SGHNT and CDR2 is YYREEE in the germline V gene (reference sequence).

This clone was seen only a few times. This chain uses TRBV4-1 with TRBJ2-1, with 11 bases identical to TRBD2. The J segment lost 9 bases and the V segment lost 4 bases, leaving 2 bases of the junction unmatched. Germline CDR1 is MGHRA and CDR2 is YSYEKL. This CDR3 has 13 amino acids. This CDR3 is CASSPGLAGEQFF. CDR3 in DNA: TGCGCCAGCAGCCCCGGACTAGCGGGTGAGCAGTTCTTC.